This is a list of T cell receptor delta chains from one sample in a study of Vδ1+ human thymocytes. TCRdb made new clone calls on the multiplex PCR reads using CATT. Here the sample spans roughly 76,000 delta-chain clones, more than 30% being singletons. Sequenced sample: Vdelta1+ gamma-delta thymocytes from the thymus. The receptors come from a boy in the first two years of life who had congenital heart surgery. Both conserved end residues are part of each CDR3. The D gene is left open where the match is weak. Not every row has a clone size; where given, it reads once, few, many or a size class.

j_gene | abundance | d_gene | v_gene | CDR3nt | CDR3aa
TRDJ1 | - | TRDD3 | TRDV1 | TGTGCTCTTGGGGAACTCGTCCACCACTATAACGTTACTGGGGGATTCCATGCCCGAAAATACACCGATAAACTCATCTTT | CALGELVHHYNVTGGFHARKYTDKLIF
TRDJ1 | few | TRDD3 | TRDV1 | TGTGCTCTTGGGTATCGGGGGGGATACGCCTATAAACTCATCTTT | CALGYRGGYAYKLIF
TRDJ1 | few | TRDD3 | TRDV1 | TGTGCTCTTGGGGCCGTCCGGGGGATACGCGCCACCGATAAACTCATCTTT | CALGAVRGIRATDKLIF
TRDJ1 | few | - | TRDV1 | TGTGCTCTTGGGGAACTGACCCCCAGGGCCTACGGGACCGATAAACTCATCTTT | CALGELTPRAYGTDKLIF
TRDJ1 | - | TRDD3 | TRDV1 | TGTGCTCTTGGGGAACTAAACCCCTCCAACTGGGGGATAGATAAACTCATCTTT | CALGELNPSNWGIDKLIF
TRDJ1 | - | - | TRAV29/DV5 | TGTGCAGCAAGCTTCCGTGGATACACCGATAAACTCATCTTT | CAASFRGYTDKLIF
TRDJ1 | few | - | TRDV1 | TGTGCTCTTGGGGAAAGGGGACCCCGCGTATTGGGGAATAAACTCATCTTT | CALGERGPRVLGNKLIF
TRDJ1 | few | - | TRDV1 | TGTGCTCTTGGGGAACCCCTTCCTACCGGGGATACATCCCCTTTCACCGATAAACTCATCTTT | CALGEPLPTGDTSPFTDKLIF
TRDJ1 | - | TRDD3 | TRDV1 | TGTGCTCTTGGGGAACTTCCTCTTCCGTGGGGATACCCCGATAAACTCATCTTT | CALGELPLPWGYPDKLIF
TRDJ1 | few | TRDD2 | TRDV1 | TGTGCTCTTGGGGACCTGGCCTTCCTAACGCCTCCGACCGATAAACTCATCTTT | CALGDLAFLTPPTDKLIF
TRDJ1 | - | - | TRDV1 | TGTGCTCTTGGGGAACCGCTAGGTACTGGCCAGTACACCGATAAACTCATCTTT | CALGEPLGTGQYTDKLIF
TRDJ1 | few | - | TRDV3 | TGTGCCTTTGAAAGTGGGATCCCGTACACCGATAAACTCATCTTT | CAFESGIPYTDKLIF
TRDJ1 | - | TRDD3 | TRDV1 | TGTGCTCTTGGGGCTCCATTTTCCGGTCCCGACCTCTACTGGGGGATACGCGGGCACACCGATAAACTCATCTTT | CALGAPFSGPDLYWGIRGHTDKLIF
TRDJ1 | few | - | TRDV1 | TGTGCTCTTGGGGAACTGCTTCCTACTGGGGGCCGCGGATGGGGCACCGATAAACTCATCTTT | CALGELLPTGGRGWGTDKLIF
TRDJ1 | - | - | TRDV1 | TGTGCTCTTGGGATCTGCCGTCGGGGAGGCTATAGGTACACCGATAAACTCATCTTT | CALGICRRGGYRYTDKLIF
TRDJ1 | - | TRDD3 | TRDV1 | TGTGCTCTTGGGCCCCAACATACCGTACTCTCTCCTGGGGGAGAACCCATCCTCGATAAACTCATCTTT | CALGPQHTVLSPGGEPILDKLIF
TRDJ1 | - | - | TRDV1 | TGTGCTCTTGGGTACAAAAGGGGGTGGTACACCGATAAACTCATCTTT | CALGYKRGWYTDKLIF
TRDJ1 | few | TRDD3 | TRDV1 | TGTGCTCTTGGGATACGAGGGGGGATACGCGAGTACACCGATAAACTCATCTTT | CALGIRGGIREYTDKLIF
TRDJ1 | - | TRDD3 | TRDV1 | TGTGCTCTTGGGGAGCAAACTACGTGGGGGAGACGGGGGTACACCGATAAACTCATCTTT | CALGEQTTWGRRGYTDKLIF
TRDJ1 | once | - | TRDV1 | TGTGCTCTTGGGGAAGTAAGGGGAACCGAGGATAAACTCATCTTT | CALGEVRGTEDKLIF
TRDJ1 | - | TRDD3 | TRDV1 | TGTGCTCTTGGGGACCCCACCTTCCTCCCGACTGGGGGATACTTAGATAAACTCATCTTT | CALGDPTFLPTGGYLDKLIF
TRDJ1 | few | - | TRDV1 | TGTGCTCTTGGGGTCTTTCCTACGGTGGGATACGTCGGGTTGGGGGCGTACCTCGATAAACTCATCTTT | CALGVFPTVGYVGLGAYLDKLIF
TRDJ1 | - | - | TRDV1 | TGTGCTCTTGGGGGAGCCTTCCTACTCTCCCAGAGCACTGGGGGATCACGGCTCATCTTT | CALGGAFLLSQSTGGSRLIF
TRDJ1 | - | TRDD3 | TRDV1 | TGTGCTCTTGGGATCGTACTGGGGGGACGGGATAAACTCATCTTT | CALGIVLGGRDKLIF
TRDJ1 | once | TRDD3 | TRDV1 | TGTGCTCTTGGGGAACTCGTTTTTTTCCGATTACTGGGGGATTCGATCCCTTACACCGATAAACTCATCTTT | CALGELVFFRLLGDSIPYTDKLIF
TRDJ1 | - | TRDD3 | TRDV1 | TGTGCTCTTGGGGAGCCCCAGGGGACGGGATACTGGGGGATACGTGTGGGGACCGATAAACTCATCTTT | CALGEPQGTGYWGIRVGTDKLIF
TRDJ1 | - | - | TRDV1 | TGTGCTCTTGGGGACTTTCCGCCCTATGGCAAACTCATCTTT | CALGDFPPYGKLIF
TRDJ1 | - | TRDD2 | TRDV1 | TGTGCTCTTGGGGAACCGATCTTTCCTACAGGGGGGTACACCGATAAACTCATCTTT | CALGEPIFPTGGYTDKLIF
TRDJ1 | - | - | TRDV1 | TGTGCTCTTGGGGAACCCACTGGAGGACTGCGGGGTTATGATAAACTCATCTTT | CALGEPTGGLRGYDKLIF
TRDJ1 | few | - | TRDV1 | TGTGCTCTTGGGGAACTAGGACTTCGATCCGGTAAACTCATCTTT | CALGELGLRSGKLIF
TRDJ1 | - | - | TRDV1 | TGTGCTCTTGGGGAACTAACTCCTACGGGCGATAAACTCATCTTT | CALGELTPTGDKLIF
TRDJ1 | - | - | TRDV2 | TGTGCCTGTGGAAGGTGGGCCTTCCCCTCGTACTGGGGATCCCGGGGCACCGATAAACTCATCTTT | CACGRWAFPSYWGSRGTDKLIF
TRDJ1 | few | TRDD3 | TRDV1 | TGTGCTCTTGGGGAACAGTTTCCCCTCCTGTACTGGGGGATAAACCACGATAAACTCATCTTT | CALGEQFPLLYWGINHDKLIF
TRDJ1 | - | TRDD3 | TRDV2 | TGTGCCTGTGCCACTGGGGGATACGCCTTGGGGACCCTTTACACCGATAAACTCATCTTT | CACATGGYALGTLYTDKLIF
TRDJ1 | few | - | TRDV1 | TGTGCTCTTGGGGAACTTCCTCGTTCCTATAGCTCCACTGTTACTCACGATAAACTCATCTTT | CALGELPRSYSSTVTHDKLIF
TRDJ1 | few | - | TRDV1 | TGTGCTCTTGGGGCCTCGATGGCCTTCTTAGTGGGATCTAGGCATTTTCCGTACACCGATAAACTCATCTTT | CALGASMAFLVGSRHFPYTDKLIF
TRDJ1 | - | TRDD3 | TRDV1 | TGTGCTCTTGGGGAATTTTGGACTGGGGGACGGAACACCGATAAACTCATCTTT | CALGEFWTGGRNTDKLIF
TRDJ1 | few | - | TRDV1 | TGTGCTCTTGGGGAGCATCCTTCCATCCACCTGGGCACCGATAAACTCATCTTT | CALGEHPSIHLGTDKLIF
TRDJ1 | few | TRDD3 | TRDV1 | TGTGCTCTTGGGGACCCCTACGGGCCTGGGGGATACGCGTACACCGATAAACTCATCTTT | CALGDPYGPGGYAYTDKLIF
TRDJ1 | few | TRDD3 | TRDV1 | TGTGCTCTTGTATTGCTATTTTCCGTACTGGGGGATACGGACGGGGAACTCATCTTT | CALVLLFSVLGDTDGELIF
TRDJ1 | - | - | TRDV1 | TGTGCTCTTGGGGACCTTCCTACGTTGGGGGATAACAGCACCGATAAACTCATCTTT | CALGDLPTLGDNSTDKLIF
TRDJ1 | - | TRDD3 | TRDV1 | TGTGCTCTTGGGGAGCGGATTGGTCCTACGGCTGGGGGATACAAAAGATCCACCGATAAACTCATCTTT | CALGERIGPTAGGYKRSTDKLIF
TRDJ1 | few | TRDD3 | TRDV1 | TGTGCTCTTGGGTATATTCCTACGTGGAAGGTCCCTATGGGGGATACGCCCTATCACACCGATAAACTCATCTTT | CALGYIPTWKVPMGDTPYHTDKLIF
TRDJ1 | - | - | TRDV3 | TGTGCCTTTTTGGAGTACACCGATAAACTCATCTTT | CAFLEYTDKLIF
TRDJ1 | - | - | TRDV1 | TGTGCTCTTGGGGCCTCCTACGTCTGGAGTTACACCGATAAACTCATCTTT | CALGASYVWSYTDKLIF
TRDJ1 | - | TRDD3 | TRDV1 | TGTGCTCTTGGGCATGGCGGTCGTAACTGGGGGATACTCGCGTACACCGATAAACTCATCTTT | CALGHGGRNWGILAYTDKLIF
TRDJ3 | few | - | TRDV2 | TGTGCCTGTGTAACCTCCGGGGGAACAGTCTGGGACACCCGACAGATGTTTTTC | CACVTSGGTVWDTRQMFF
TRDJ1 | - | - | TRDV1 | TGTGCTCTTGGGCAGCCCTCCTGTGGGATAGAGTGGAGCACCGATAAACTCATCTTT | CALGQPSCGIEWSTDKLIF
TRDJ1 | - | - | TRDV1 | TGTGCTCTTGGGGGCCGCCTTCCCCTCCTACCCTACACCGATAAACTCATCTTT | CALGGRLPLLPYTDKLIF